The 4 T cell receptor beta chains in this list originate from one sample, sequenced in a study of CD8 T cells in ankylosing spondylitis. TCRdb passed the 5' RACE reads through MiXCR, listing each CDR3 protein once. The table has approximately 100,000 distinct CDR3 sequences, about 8.6% seen once; the top ten hold about a tenth. Input material: blood, either unsorted or a sorted T cell fraction (not recorded which). Every receptor here comes from a male donor with ankylosing spondylitis or in good health (not recorded which).

This clonotype was seen ten or more times. V usage is TRBV5-1 and J usage is TRBJ2-7, with 8 nucleotides matching TRBD1. The CDR3 is 17 amino acids. CDR1 is SGHRS, CDR2 YFSETQ, per germline. V gave up 0 bases and J gave up 0 bases; unmatched junction bases: 8. The CDR3 bases are TGCGCCAGCAGCTTGGCCGGGACAGGAGTGTCCTCCTACGAGCAGTACTTC. This codes for CASSLAGTGVSSYEQYF.

This clonotype was counted at least ten times. This rearrangement joins TRBV29-1 to TRBJ2-2; TRBD1 aligns across 10 bases. Per germline, CDR1 SQVTM and CDR2 ANQGSEA. The V gene end was trimmed by 3 bases and the J gene end by 6 bases; junction bases not matched to a gene: 4. CDR3 length: 14 residues. CDR3 in amino acids: CSVETGGASGELFF. As DNA, the CDR3 is TGCAGCGTTGAGACAGGGGGCGCATCCGGGGAGCTGTTTTTT.

This clonotype was recorded many times. The chain has TRBV12-3 or TRBV12-4 and TRBJ2-7; D assignment may be TRBD1 or TRBD2 (5 bases each). The CDR3 is 14 amino acids. The germline V and J ends were trimmed by 2 bases and 5 bases, with 13 bases remaining between them. This CDR3 reads CASSLWGINDEQYF. In DNA, the CDR3 is TGTGCCAGCAGTTTATGGGGGATTAACGACGAGCAGTACTTC.

This clonotype was counted many times. CDR3 protein: CASSPRLEQYF. The DNA for the CDR3 is TGTGCCAGCAGCCCCCGGCTCGAGCAGTACTTC. The V call is TRBV14, the J call TRBJ2-7, with D hard to call. Germline lookup yields CDR1 SGHDN and CDR2 FVKESK. The CDR3 runs 11 residues. Trimming cost V 4 bases and J 6 bases, with 7 bases left between them.